This TCR beta chain originates from a study of T cell responses to AZD1222 COVID-19 vaccine. The CDR3 has 16 residues. V shed 6 bases and J 2 bases; nucleotides not matched to a gene: 9. Germline loops: CDR1 MNHEY, CDR2 SMNVEV (reference sequence). Libraries were prepared by immunoSEQ multiplex PCR; TCRdb keeps only in-frame clonotypes and omits some of them. This repertoire shows about 160,000 clones, almost 90% found once; its top ten account for around 5.5%. On this clone itself: The antigen is unknown.

The study's findings and limits: CD4 TCRs covered the whole spike, strongest at regions 160-218 and 743-854. AZD1222 recipients seropositive at baseline numbered only 6 or 7. Two AZD1222 doses significantly raised spike-specific TCR breadth and depth over controls. Donors skewed white British and female; clonal diversity was possibly underestimated.

Specimen: peripheral blood, collected on day 0 of AZD1222 vaccination. The chain has TRBV27 and TRBJ1-5, with 8 nucleotides matching TRBD1. The sequence was collected from an adult in good health. CDR3 protein: CASRLLGTGGNQPQHF. The CDR3, as DNA: TGTGCCAGCAGATTGTTAGGGACAGGAGGCAATCAGCCCCAGCATTTT.